The 26 T cell receptor delta chains reported below all come from one sample, sequenced in a study of γδ T cells in repeated Plasmodium falciparum infection. Bulk repertoires came from Vgamma9/Vdelta2+ or Vdelta2-negative gammadelta T cells flow-sorted from PBMC. TCRdb re-processed the multiplex PCR reads using CATT. The sample includes more than 70,000 delta-chain clones, 0.85% to 1% of them seen just once. Source material: gamma-delta T cells from blood. Receptors were obtained from a pool of human donors (malaria-infected and uninfected, not separated).

As regards this clone: The protein TCRdb gives is from a much larger clone and does not agree with this DNA's translation at residue 17, likely a read error; the protein shown here comes from the DNA. No J gene was called, and the V gene is TRDV2; the DNA was not used to check the table's D call, TRDD3. Germline V gives CDR1 GEAIGNYY, CDR2 EKD. This CDR3 region has 19 residues. This CDR3 is CACDTVLGKHSWDTRQVFF. The CDR3 nucleotides are TGTGCCTGTGACACCGTACTGGGGAAACACTCCTGGGACACCCGACAGGTGTTTTTC.

This clone was observed a few times. The likely explanation is a read error, given a far larger clone one base away. The V gene corresponds to TRDV1; no J gene was called; the table's D call, TRDD3, has no DNA check behind it. This CDR3 is built from 30 residues. CDR1 is TSWWSYY and CDR2 is QGS in the germline V gene. CDR3 in amino acids: CALGENLRVLWGCSTRADWGIRPYTDKLIF. The CDR3 DNA reads TGTGCTCTTGGGGAAAATCTGCGGGTGCTCTGGGGGTGTTCTACCCGGGCGGACTGGGGGATACGCCCGTACACCGATAAGCTCATCTTT.

This clone was seen at least ten times. The TCRdb protein, from a much larger clone, departs from this DNA's translation at residue 4, likely by read error; the protein shown derives from the DNA. The V and J genes are TRDV1 and TRDJ1; D may be TRDD3 (6 bases). The J gene, missing from TCRdb, was assigned here through DNA to germline matching. CDR3 length equals 15 residues. Germline V gives CDR1 TSWWSYY, CDR2 QGS. CDR3 bases: TGTGCTCTTGTGGAAGTAGAGGATACAACCGATAAACTCATCTTT. Amino acid sequence: CALVEVEDTTDKLIF.

This clone was seen a handful of times. The translation of this DNA and the TCRdb protein of a much larger clone differ at residue 13, probably owing to a read error; the protein shown here is translated from the DNA. The chain carries TRDV2 and TRDJ1; D might be TRDD2 or TRDD3, each matching 7 bases. In the absence of a J gene in TCRdb, the DNA was matched to germline to assign it here. V lost 4 bases and J 6 bases, leaving 35 bases between the germline ends. The germline V gene has CDR1 GEAIGNYY and CDR2 EKD. The CDR3 covers 20 residues. The CDR3 DNA reads TGTGCCTGTGATAGAATTCCTACGGGGGATTCCGAATATGTGAGGAATAAACTCATCTTT. Protein product: CACDRIPTGDSEYVRNKLIF.

This clone came up a few times. For this DNA, TCRdb reports the protein of a much larger clone, which diverges at residue 12, most likely from a read error; the protein presented here is translated directly from the DNA. DNA of the CDR3: TGTGCCTGTGACACCGGCTCTTTACTGGGGGCCCCTCTGACCGATAAACTCATCTTT. This translates into CACDTGSLLGAPLTDKLIF. This chain joins TRDV2 and TRDJ1; 8 bases fit TRDD3. TCRdb supplies no J gene; here it was assigned by aligning the nucleotide sequence to germline. Trimming removed 0 bases from V and 2 bases from J; junction bases left unmatched: 16. Germline V gene data show CDR1 as GEAIGNYY and CDR2 as EKD. The CDR3 spans 19 residues.

The chain combines TRDV2 with TRDJ2, with TRDD3 matching 9 bases. TCRdb carries no J gene annotation; the J gene was assigned here by matching the DNA with germline. CDR3 length: 16 amino acids. J lost 4 bases, V lost 2 bases, and 7 bases had no gene match. From germline, CDR1 is GEAIGNYY and CDR2 EKD. The CDR3 nucleotides read TGTGCCTGTGACAAAGTGGGGGATATCGGGACAGCACAACTCTTCTTT. It yields the protein CACDKVGDIGTAQLFF.

Details on this clone: This is likely an artifact of a read error, given a far larger clone one base away. This CDR3 is also generated by other DNA sequences in the sample. The chain employs TRDV1 and TRDJ1; 10 bases agree with TRDD3. Germline loops: CDR1 TSWWSYY, CDR2 QGS. The ends lost 7 bases at V and 5 bases at J; junction bases unmatched: 25. The CDR3 is 20 amino acids. For the CDR3, the DNA is TGTGCTCTTGTCCCCTCTTCCAACGGCGACTGGGGGATCTGGACTGATAAACTCATCTTT. Translating it yields CALVPSSNGDWGIWTDKLIF.

Of note for this clone: For this DNA, TCRdb reports the protein of a much larger clone, which diverges at residue 10, most likely from a read error; the protein presented here is translated directly from the DNA. The rearrangement uses TRDV2 and TRDJ1, with D possibly TRDD3 on 6 matching bases. TCRdb gives no J gene; it was assigned here by matching the DNA to germline. CDR1 and CDR2 from the germline V gene are GEAIGNYY and EKD. The CDR3 extends over 16 amino acids. Deletions cut 0 bases from V and 5 bases from J, with 18 bases between. The CDR3 reads CACDTVSLGYKDKLIF. The CDR3 bases are TGTGCCTGTGACACCGTTTCGCTGGGGTATAAAGATAAACTCATCTTT.

Of note for this clone: TCRdb shows a much larger clone's protein in place of this DNA's translation, and the two differ at residue 11, likely through a read error; the protein shown is translated from the DNA. The chain employs TRDV2 and TRDJ1, with TRDD3 matching 12 bases. No J gene is reported in TCRdb; it was inferred here by comparing the DNA with germline. Per the germline V gene, CDR1 is GEAIGNYY and CDR2 is EKD. Losses at the gene ends were 3 bases for V and 0 bases for J; bases not matched to a gene: 10. The CDR3 runs to 18 residues. CDR3 DNA sequence: TGTGCCTGTGACTCCAAACTGGGGGATACCGAGTACACCGATAAACTCATCTTT. This codes for CACDSKLGDTEYTDKLIF.

This clone was observed many times. This chain joins TRDV1 and TRDJ3; 9 bases are shared with TRDD2. Germline trimming cut 2 bases from V and 0 bases from J; bases unmatched to any gene: 14. The CDR3 is 22 amino acids. CDR1 is TSWWSYY and CDR2 is QGS in the germline V gene. Written as DNA, the CDR3 is TGTGCTCTTGGGGAATCGACCTTCCTACGGGATATTAGCTCCTGGGACACCCGACAGATGTTTTTC. Translating it yields CALGESTFLRDISSWDTRQMFF.

As to this clone: The protein given by TCRdb reflects a much larger clone and differs at residue 7 from this DNA's translation, likely from a read error; the protein shown is the DNA's translation. V is TRDV1 and J is TRDJ1; 11 nucleotides line up with TRDD3. This CDR3 region has 19 residues. V lost 5 bases and J lost 8; bases outside the gene matches: 22. CDR1 and CDR2 (germline): TSWWSYY, QGS. CDR3 nucleotide sequence: TGTGCTCTTGGGAAAAGAGCCTACTCGATGTTGGGGGATACGCTGAAACTCATCTTT. Translation: CALGKRAYSMLGDTLKLIF.

On this clone itself: TCRdb's protein for this DNA is that of a much larger clone and differs from the translation at residue 14, likely a read error; the protein shown is the DNA translation. CDR3 DNA sequence: TGTGCTCTTGGGGGGCCTACGGGTACTGGGGGATCACTCCCTTACACCGATAAACTCATCTTT. As protein: CALGGPTGTGGSLPYTDKLIF. The V gene is TRDV1, the J gene TRDJ1; the match to TRDD3 covers 10 bases. TCRdb offers no J gene call, so here the DNA was matched to germline to obtain one. With V trimmed by 4 bases and J by 0 bases, 20 bases remained unmatched. Per the germline V gene, CDR1 is TSWWSYY and CDR2 is QGS. This CDR3 contains 21 residues.

Relative to its sample, this clone is medium-sized (0.01 to 0.1%). Other DNA variants within this sample encode the same CDR3. V usage is TRDV1 and J usage is TRDJ1, with TRDD3 identical over 12 bases. Trimming took 0 bases from V and 1 from J; bases not matched to a gene: 30. Germline V lookup: CDR1 TSWWSYY, CDR2 QGS. The CDR3 has 26 residues. The CDR3 bases are TGTGCTCTTGGGGAACTCCATACCTTCCTACAGACCCCGTACTGGGGGATACAGTCTTGCACCGATAAACTCATCTTT. Its protein product is CALGELHTFLQTPYWGIQSCTDKLIF.

This clone has a count of ten or more. One base separates it from a far larger clone, so it is likely a read error. This sample includes further DNA sequences coding for the same CDR3. This chain joins TRDV1 and TRDJ1, with D possibly TRDD3 on 5 matching bases. This CDR3 is built from 18 residues. The germline gives CDR1 TSWWSYY, CDR2 QGS. The CDR3 nucleotides are TGTGCCCTTGGGGAAGTGTACCCGCGGGAATCGTACACCGATAAACTCATCTTT. Translated: CALGEVYPRESYTDKLIF.

A remark on this clone: The TCRdb record carries a much larger clone's protein, which differs from this DNA's translation at residue 4; a read error is the likely cause, and the protein listed here is the DNA translation. The J gene is TRDJ1, the V gene TRDV2, with 9 bases that match TRDD3. TCRdb offers no J gene call, so here the DNA was matched to germline to obtain one. CDR1 is GEAIGNYY, CDR2 EKD, per germline. The V gene end was trimmed by 6 bases and the J gene end by 1 base; junction bases not matched to a gene: 11. The CDR3 consists of 16 residues. CDR3 nucleotides: TGTGCCTGTAACGCGATGGGGGATAGCTCCACCGATAAACTCATCTTT. It translates to CACNAMGDSSTDKLIF.

In the case of this clone: With only one base between it and a far larger clone, this is likely a read error. The chain couples TRDV2 to TRDJ1; D perhaps matches TRDD3 (6 bases). TCRdb supplies no J gene; here it was assigned by aligning the nucleotide sequence to germline. The CDR3 has 16 amino acids. V gave up 0 bases and J gave up 2 bases, with 15 bases separating them. CDR1 and CDR2 (germline): GEAIGNYY, EKD. Here the CDR3 DNA reads TGTGCCTGTGACACCCCCTGGGGAATCAGTACCGATAAACTCATCTTT. This codes for CACDTPWGISTDKLIF.

Details on this clone: A read error is possible here, since a much larger clone lies one base away. Other DNA sequences from this sample encode an identical CDR3 as well. The J gene is TRDJ1, the V gene TRDV1, with 13 bases identical to TRDD3. The CDR3 totals 23 residues. In germline, CDR1 is TSWWSYY, CDR2 QGS. DNA of the CDR3: TGCGCTCTTAGGGAACCCCTAGATGGGCATCAGTACTGGGGGATACGTTTCACCGATAAACTCATCTTT. Translation: CALREPLDGHQYWGIRFTDKLIF.

This clone was observed a few times. TCRdb has a much larger clone's protein, which differs at residue 15 from the translation of this DNA, likely because of a read error; what is shown is the protein translated from the DNA. The chain is built from TRDV1 and TRDJ1; D call uncertain. Germline CDR1 TSWWSYY, CDR2 QGS. The CDR3 runs 19 residues. CDR3 coding DNA: TGTGCTCTTGGGGGAAGACTTAAAAAGTCCCTCCGGTACACCGCTAAACTCATCTTT. It is translated as CALGGRLKKSLRYTAKLIF.

In this sample, this clone turned up many times. The rearrangement uses TRDV1 and TRDJ1, with D maybe TRDD2 (6 bases). V gave up 2 bases and J gave up 8 bases, with 12 bases separating them. CDR1 and CDR2 (germline): TSWWSYY, QGS. The CDR3 runs 13 residues. CDR3 nucleotide sequence: TGTGCTCTTGGGGAAACTCCTACCACGAAACTCATCTTT. Encoded protein: CALGETPTTKLIF.

This clone was found a few times. A far larger clone is a single base away, which makes a read error likely. Distinct nucleotide sequences in the sample also encode this CDR3. V gene TRDV2 was called; the J gene was not; no DNA check was done on the table's D call, TRDD3. The CDR3 has 16 residues. Germline V gives CDR1 GEAIGNYY, CDR2 EKD. Here the CDR3 reads CACRDAVRGYTDKLIF. The CDR3 DNA sequence: TGTGCCTGTCGCGATGCGGTGAGGGGTTACACCGATAAACTAATCTTT.

This clone was picked up a small number of times. This likely stems from a read error, as it lies one base from a far larger clone. At the DNA level, this CDR3 is encoded by other sequences in the same sample as well. No call exists for the J gene, whereas the V gene is TRDV2; the table names TRDD3, a call not compared with the DNA. Germline values: CDR1 GEAIGNYY, CDR2 EKD. This CDR3 spans 16 amino acids. This CDR3 is CACDIMAGANTDKLIF. CDR3 coding DNA: TGTGCCTGTGACATTATGGCGGGGGCGAACACCGATAAGCTCATCTTT.

As concerns this clone: This probably arose from a read error, given a far larger clone one base away. This specimen includes other DNA sequences encoding the same CDR3. The chain carries TRDV2 and TRDJ1, with D perhaps matching TRDD2 (6 bases). The CDR3 extends over 23 amino acids. CDR1 is GEAIGNYY and CDR2 is EKD in the germline V gene. With 0 bases removed from V and 0 bases from J, the gap between germline ends came to 34 bases. CDR3: CACDTVRPSDDGTGDQNTDKLIF. The CDR3 DNA is TGTGCCTGTGACACCGTAAGGCCTTCCGACGACGGTACCGGGGACCAAAACACCGATAAACTCATCTTT.

With respect to this clone: The protein TCRdb gives is from a much larger clone and does not agree with this DNA's translation at residue 10, likely a read error; the protein shown here comes from the DNA. V and J are TRDV1 and TRDJ1, with 8 nucleotides matching TRDD3. As TCRdb names no J gene, one was assigned here on the basis of a DNA match to germline. Germline lookup yields CDR1 TSWWSYY and CDR2 QGS. J was trimmed by 3 bases and V by 4 bases; bases with no gene match: 22. The CDR3 runs to 20 residues. CDR3 in amino acids: CALGVKYWGVPPPGPDKLIF. The CDR3 DNA reads TGTGCTCTTGGGGTCAAGTACTGGGGGGTCCCTCCTCCTGGCCCCGATAAACTCATCTTT.

This clone occurred many times. TCRdb lists the protein of a much larger clone for this DNA, which differs at residue 9, so this is likely a read error; the protein given here is translated from the DNA itself. The chain recombines TRDV2 with TRDJ1; TRDD3 agrees at 7 bases. No J segment appears in TCRdb, so it was assigned here by matching the sequence to germline. Unmatched junction bases numbered 18, after V lost 0 bases and J lost 0 bases. The CDR3 contains 20 residues. Per the germline V gene, CDR1 is GEAIGNYY and CDR2 is EKD. The CDR3 region has the DNA TGTGCCTGTGACACCGTGGGGTCGGCTGGGGGTTCTCCCTACACCGATAAACTCATCTTT. This gives the protein CACDTVGSAGGSPYTDKLIF.

To note about this clone: It differs at one base from a far larger clone, so likely a read error. This sample also contains other DNA sequences that code for the same CDR3. This rearrangement joins TRDV1 to TRDJ1; TRDD3 might be the D (6 bases). Here the J gene came from matching the DNA to germline, since TCRdb omits it. Germline CDR1 and CDR2: TSWWSYY and QGS. CDR3 length: 20 residues. The CDR3 coding sequence is TGTGCTCTTGGTGAACAAAGGGGCTCCCCACGATGGGATAAAGCCGATAAACTCATCTTT. Its translation: CALGEQRGSPRWDKADKLIF.

Of note for this clone: The protein TCRdb gives is from a much larger clone and does not agree with this DNA's translation at residue 16, likely a read error; the protein shown here comes from the DNA. Called V gene: TRDV2; the J gene was not called. CDR1 is GEAIGNYY, CDR2 EKD, per germline. The CDR3 consists of 18 residues. The chain's CDR3 is CACDTVTKSSWDTRQVFF. The DNA of the CDR3 is TGTGCCTGTGACACCGTTACTAAAAGCTCCTGGGACACCCGACAGGTGTTTTTC.